Shown below are 7 T cell receptor beta chains from a single sample sequenced in a study of blood T cell repertoires in COVID-19. Assay used: immunoSEQ multiplex PCR; TCRdb lists only in-frame clones, some missing. The sample lists about 280,000 clones; roughly 86% were seen once. What was sequenced was peripheral blood. Source of these receptors: a man aged 40-49 years with active or convalescent COVID-19.

The chain joins TRBV5-1 to TRBJ2-3, with TRBD1 matching over 9 bases. From germline, CDR1 is SGHRS and CDR2 YFSETQ. Unmatched junction bases numbered 4, after V lost 3 bases and J lost 2 bases. The CDR3 extends over 15 amino acids. CDR3 region: CASSSGTGPTDTQYF. CDR3 DNA sequence: TGCGCCAGCAGCTCCGGGACAGGGCCCACAGATACGCAGTATTTT.

The rearrangement joins TRBV13 to TRBJ2-3, with 10 bases identical to TRBD2. The CDR3 covers 16 residues. J gave up 4 bases and V 4 bases, and 8 bases lay outside the gene matches. Germline values: CDR1 PRHDT, CDR2 FYEKMQ (reference sequence). DNA of the CDR3: TGTGCCAGCAGCTCCGCGGGACTAGCGATCGCAGATACGCAGTATTTT. This sequence encodes CASSSAGLAIADTQYF.

This chain uses TRBV12-1 with TRBJ2-7; TRBD2, the table's D call, lacks a check against the DNA. TRBV12-1 is deemed a pseudogene. This CDR3 has 16 residues. The CDR3 loop reads CASSSWTSGRNYEQYF. CDR3 nucleotides: TGTGCCAGCAGCTCGTGGACTAGCGGGAGGAATTACGAGCAGTACTTC.

The V and J genes are TRBV5-6 and TRBJ2-2; 7 bases map to TRBD1. This CDR3 has 12 amino acids. Unmatched junction bases numbered 2, after V lost 4 bases and J lost 8 bases. Germline V gives CDR1 SGHDT, CDR2 YYEEEE. In DNA, the CDR3 is TGTGCCAGCAGCATGGGACAGGGGGAGCTGTTTTTT. This gives the protein CASSMGQGELFF. The full variable domain, with the rest looked up from reference TRBV5-6 and TRBJ2-2, is DAGVTQSPTHLIKTRGQQVTLRCSPKSGHDTVSWYQQALGQGPQFIFQYYEEEERQRGNFPDRFSGHQFPNYSSELNVNALLLGDSALYLCASSMGQGELFFGEGSRLTVL.

This rearrangement joins TRBV27 to TRBJ2-7; 8 nucleotides match TRBD2. This CDR3 contains 14 residues. Per germline, CDR1 MNHEY and CDR2 SMNVEV (reference sequence). The V and J ends lost 5 bases and 4 bases, in that order; junction bases with no gene match: 7. The CDR3 reads CASSSPGRGYEQYF. CDR3 DNA: TGTGCCAGCAGTAGCCCCGGGAGGGGTTACGAGCAGTACTTC.

This clone was detected a few times. The chain joins TRBV5-1 to TRBJ1-2; D might be TRBD1 (5 bases). Per the germline V gene, CDR1 is SGHRS and CDR2 is YFSETQ. Trimming took 0 bases from V and 8 from J, leaving 14 bases between them. The CDR3 is 14 residues long. CDR3 sequence: CASSLGSGLEGYTF. CDR3 bases: TGCGCCAGCAGCTTGGGTTCAGGGCTGGAGGGCTACACCTTC.

This clone was picked up one time. The V and J genes are TRBV24-1 and TRBJ1-1; unclear D gene. The V gene lost 9 bases and the J gene lost 4 bases, with 14 bases spanning the gap. This CDR3 comprises 13 residues. Germline CDR1 and CDR2: KGHDR and SFDVKD. The CDR3 bases are TGTGCCACCCCGCGGGGTGGTGGCACTGAAGCTTTCTTT. Translated, it gives CATPRGGGTEAFF.